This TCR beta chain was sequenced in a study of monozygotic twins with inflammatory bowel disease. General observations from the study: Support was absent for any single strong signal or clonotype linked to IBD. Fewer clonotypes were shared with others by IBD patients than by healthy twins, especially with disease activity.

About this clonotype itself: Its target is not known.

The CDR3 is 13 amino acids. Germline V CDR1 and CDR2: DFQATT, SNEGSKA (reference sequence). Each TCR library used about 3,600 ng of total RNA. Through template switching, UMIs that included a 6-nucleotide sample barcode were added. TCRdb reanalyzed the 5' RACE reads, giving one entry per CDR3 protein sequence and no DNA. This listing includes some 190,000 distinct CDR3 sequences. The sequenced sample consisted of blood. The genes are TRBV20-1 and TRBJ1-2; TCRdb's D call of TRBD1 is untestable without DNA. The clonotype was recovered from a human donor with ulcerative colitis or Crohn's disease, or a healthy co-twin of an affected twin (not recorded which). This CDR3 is CSALDRAGYGYTF.